What follows describes a single TCR beta chain. This sample was taken from a study of technical replicates of blood from a handful of donors. V gave up 4 bases and J gave up 4 bases; unmatched junction bases: 3. CDR1 is MNHEY, CDR2 SMNVEV, per germline (reference sequence). CDR3 length: 14 amino acids. Method: immunoSEQ multiplex PCR; TCRdb's copy keeps in-frame clones and lacks some. The sample lists approximately 87,000 clones; 85% to 95% were seen once. The TCR was taken from a human donor in good health. This chain uses TRBV27 with TRBJ2-1; TRBD2 matches 8 bases. Material: T cells isolated from PBMCs. The CDR3 sequence is CASSSTSGYNEQFF. CDR3 in DNA: TGTGCCAGCAGTTCCACTAGCGGTTACAATGAGCAGTTCTTC.